This T cell receptor beta chain was recovered during a study of cytomegalovirus exposure and HLA in healthy donors. Points on this clone: What it binds is unknown.

It was healthy bone marrow donors who served as donors. CDR1 SGHDT and CDR2 YYEEEE come from the germline V gene. The CDR3 loop spans 14 amino acids. Between the trimmed V and J ends, which lost 2 bases and 2 bases, there was a span of 11 bases. It was with 60 Vbeta and 13 Jbeta primers that the PCR ran. Libraries were prepared by immunoSEQ multiplex PCR; TCRdb keeps only in-frame clonotypes and omits some of them. The table records some 150,000 clones, approximately 60% of them present only once. Study-wide findings and caveats: The listing of roughly 160 TCR beta chains classed them as cytomegalovirus-associated. A later analysis by the authors found several of the most significant clusters apparently linked to common viral pathogens. Across all donors, roughly uniform sequencing depth was an assumption of the presence/absence analyses.

V gene TRBV5-6 combines with J gene TRBJ2-7, with D maybe TRBD1 (6 bases). The sequenced material came from PBMCs. The receptor's source is a middle-aged woman in good health and CMV-seronegative. The DNA for the CDR3 is TGTGCCAGCAGCTTTTTGCAGGGGACCTACGAGCAGTACTTC. Translation: CASSFLQGTYEQYF.